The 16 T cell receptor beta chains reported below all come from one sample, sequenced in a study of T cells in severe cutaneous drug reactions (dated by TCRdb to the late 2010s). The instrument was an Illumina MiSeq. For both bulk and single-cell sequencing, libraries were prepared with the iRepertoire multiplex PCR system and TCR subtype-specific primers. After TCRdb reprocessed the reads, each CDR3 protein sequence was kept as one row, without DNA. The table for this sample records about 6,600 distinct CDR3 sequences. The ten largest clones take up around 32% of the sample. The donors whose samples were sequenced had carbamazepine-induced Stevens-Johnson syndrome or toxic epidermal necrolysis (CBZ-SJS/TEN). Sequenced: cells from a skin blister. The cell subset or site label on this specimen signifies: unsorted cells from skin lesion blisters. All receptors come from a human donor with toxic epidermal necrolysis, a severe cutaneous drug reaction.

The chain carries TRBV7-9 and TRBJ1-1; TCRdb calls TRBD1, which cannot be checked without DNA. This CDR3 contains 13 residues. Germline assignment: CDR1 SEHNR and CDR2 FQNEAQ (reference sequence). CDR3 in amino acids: CASSQGNRVKAFF.

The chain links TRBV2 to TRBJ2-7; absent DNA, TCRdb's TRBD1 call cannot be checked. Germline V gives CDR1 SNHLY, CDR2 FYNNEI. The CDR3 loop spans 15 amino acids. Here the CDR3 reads CASSEAPSSPYEQYF.

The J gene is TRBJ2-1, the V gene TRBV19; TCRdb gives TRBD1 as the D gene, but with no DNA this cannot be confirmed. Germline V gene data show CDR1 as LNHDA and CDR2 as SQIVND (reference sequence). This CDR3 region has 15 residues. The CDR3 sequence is CASSIGTGGTREQFF. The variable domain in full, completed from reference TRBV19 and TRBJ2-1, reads DGGITQSPKYLFRKEGQNVTLSCEQNLNHDAMYWYRQDPGQGLRLIYYSQIVNDFQKGDIAEGYSVSREKKESFPLTVTSAQKNPTAFYLCASSIGTGGTREQFFGPGTRLTVL.

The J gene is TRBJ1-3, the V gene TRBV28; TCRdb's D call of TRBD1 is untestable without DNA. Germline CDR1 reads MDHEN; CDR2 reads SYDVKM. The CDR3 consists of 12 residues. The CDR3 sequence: CASIRDGNTIYF.

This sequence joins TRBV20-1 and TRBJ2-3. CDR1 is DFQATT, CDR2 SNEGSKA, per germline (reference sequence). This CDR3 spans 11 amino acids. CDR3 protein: CSASRTDTQYF.

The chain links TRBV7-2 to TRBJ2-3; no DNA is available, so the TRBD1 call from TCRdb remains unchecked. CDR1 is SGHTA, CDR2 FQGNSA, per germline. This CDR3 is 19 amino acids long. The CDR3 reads CASSPIGRGPRLSTDTQYF.

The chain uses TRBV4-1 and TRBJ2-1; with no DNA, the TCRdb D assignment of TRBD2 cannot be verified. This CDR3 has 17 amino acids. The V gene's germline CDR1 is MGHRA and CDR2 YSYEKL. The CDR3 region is CASSQDPGGQVYNEQFF.

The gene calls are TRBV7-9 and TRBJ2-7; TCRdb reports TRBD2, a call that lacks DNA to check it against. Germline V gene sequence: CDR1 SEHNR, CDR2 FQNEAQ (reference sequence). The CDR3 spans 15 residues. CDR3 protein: CASSDGLAGEYEQYF. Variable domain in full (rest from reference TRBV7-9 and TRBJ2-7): DTGVSQNPRHKITKRGQNVTFRCDPISEHNRLYWYRQTLGQGPEFLTYFQNEAQLEKSRLLSDRFSAERPKGSFSTLEIQRTEQGDSAMYLCASSDGLAGEYEQYFGPGTRLTVT.

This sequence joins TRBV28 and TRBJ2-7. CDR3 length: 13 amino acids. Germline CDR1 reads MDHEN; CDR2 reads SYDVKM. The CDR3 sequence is CASSWVSSYEQYF.

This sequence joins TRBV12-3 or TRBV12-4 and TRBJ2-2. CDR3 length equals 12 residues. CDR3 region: CASSLTTGELFF.

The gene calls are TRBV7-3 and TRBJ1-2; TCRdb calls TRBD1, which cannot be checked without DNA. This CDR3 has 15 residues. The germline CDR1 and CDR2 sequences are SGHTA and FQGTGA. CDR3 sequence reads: CASSLFPGVDYGYTF.

The chain's CDR3 is CASSLDPESQYF. The V gene is TRBV12-3 or TRBV12-4, the J gene TRBJ2-3; absent DNA, TCRdb's TRBD1 call cannot be checked. This CDR3 spans 12 amino acids.

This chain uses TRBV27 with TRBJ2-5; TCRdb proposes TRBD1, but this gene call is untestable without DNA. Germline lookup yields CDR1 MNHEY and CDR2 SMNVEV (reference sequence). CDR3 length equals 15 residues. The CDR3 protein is CASSYLTGYQETQYF.

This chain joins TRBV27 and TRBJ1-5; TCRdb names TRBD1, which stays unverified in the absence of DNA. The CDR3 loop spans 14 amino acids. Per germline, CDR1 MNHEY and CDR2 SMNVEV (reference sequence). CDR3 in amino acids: CASRPGQRDQPQHF.

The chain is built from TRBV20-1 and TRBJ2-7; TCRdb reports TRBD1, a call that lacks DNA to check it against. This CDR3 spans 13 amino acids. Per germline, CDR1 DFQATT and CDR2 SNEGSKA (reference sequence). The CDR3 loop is CSGRDSVTYEQYF.

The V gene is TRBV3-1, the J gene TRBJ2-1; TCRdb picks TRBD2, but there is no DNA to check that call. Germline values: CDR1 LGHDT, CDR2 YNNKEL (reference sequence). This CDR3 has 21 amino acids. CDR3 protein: CASSQDRVSSGREDAYNEQFF.